The 31 T cell receptor beta chains given below trace back to one sample, sequenced in a study of long-term antiretroviral therapy in people with HIV (dated by TCRdb to the early 2020s). The immunoSEQ hsTCRB v3.0 assay was used at survey level resolution to sequence the TRB variable region. TCRdb limited this immuneACCESS table to in-frame rearrangements with V and J called. A share of clones is missing; checked studies link under half to unresolved V genes, and the rest is unexplained. The sample data list around 22,000 clones, and more than 65% of these were observed just once. About a fifth of the sample belongs to the ten largest clones. The sample was unsorted PBMCs, taken 0.1 years before starting antiretroviral therapy. The origin of the receptors is a man aged 18 to 29 with HIV.

CDR3 sequence reads: CASSEKTVDTQYF. In DNA, the CDR3 is TGCGCCAGCAGTGAGAAGACAGTTGATACGCAGTATTTT. The V gene is TRBV10-1, the J gene TRBJ2-3; TRBD1 is a possible D gene (5 bases). V dropped 2 bases and J dropped 6 bases, with 9 bases sitting between them. Germline V gives CDR1 WNHNN, CDR2 SYGVQD (reference sequence). This CDR3 has 13 residues.

The CDR3 DNA follows: TGTGCCAGCAGCTTAGGTAACTCCTACGAGCAGTACTTC. This translates into CASSLGNSYEQYF. The rearrangement links TRBV7-9 to TRBJ2-7; D gene ambiguous. The CDR3 is 13 residues long. Between the trimmed V and J ends, which lost 1 base and 0 bases, there was a span of 4 bases. Germline V gene lookup returns CDR1 SEHNR and CDR2 FQNEAQ (reference sequence).

The CDR3 loop is CSAQNTDRYEQYF. As DNA, the CDR3 is TGCAGCGCCCAAAACACCGATAGATACGAGCAGTACTTC. The rearrangement joins TRBV29-1 to TRBJ2-7; D is uncertain. This CDR3 contains 13 residues. V shed 7 bases and J shed 4 bases, with 17 bases lying between them. Germline V CDR1 and CDR2: SQVTM, ANQGSEA.

This clone showed up just once. The J gene is TRBJ1-2, the V gene TRBV7-9; 9 positions match TRBD1. Germline CDR1 reads SEHNR; CDR2 reads FQNEAQ (reference sequence). CDR3 length: 13 amino acids. J was trimmed by 8 bases and V by 5 bases; bases with no gene match: 6. The CDR3: CASSPRDREGYTF. The CDR3 DNA reads TGTGCCAGCAGCCCAAGGGACAGGGAAGGCTACACCTTC. The variable domain in full, completed from reference TRBV7-9 and TRBJ1-2, reads DTGVSQNPRHKITKRGQNVTFRCDPISEHNRLYWYRQTLGQGPEFLTYFQNEAQLEKSRLLSDRFSAERPKGSFSTLEIQRTEQGDSAMYLCASSPRDREGYTFGSGTRLTVV.

The chain is built from TRBV9 and TRBJ1-4; D perhaps matches TRBD1 (6 bases). Germline values: CDR1 SGDLS, CDR2 YYNGEE. The V and J ends lost 0 bases and 2 bases respectively, with 11 bases between them. The CDR3 extends over 16 amino acids. The CDR3 protein is CASSVGGGMTNEKLFF. The CDR3 bases are TGTGCCAGCAGCGTAGGAGGGGGGATGACTAATGAAAAACTGTTTTTT.

This sequence joins TRBV2 and TRBJ1-2; 10 bases match TRBD1. The germline V gene has CDR1 SNHLY and CDR2 FYNNEI. J lost 0 bases, V lost 3 bases, and 4 bases had no gene match. The CDR3 is 16 amino acids. The CDR3 reads CASSEDRGRTNYGYTF. CDR3 DNA: TGTGCCAGCAGTGAGGACAGGGGGAGGACTAACTATGGCTACACCTTC.

The chain combines TRBV5-6 with TRBJ2-7, with D perhaps matching TRBD1 (6 bases). CDR1 and CDR2 (germline): SGHDT, YYEEEE. CDR3 length: 14 amino acids. V lost 4 bases, J lost 0 bases, and 11 bases lay in between. The CDR3 DNA follows: TGTGCCAGCAGCCCTCAGGGGAGCTCCTACGAGCAGTACTTC. It translates to CASSPQGSSYEQYF. The full variable domain, completed using reference TRBV5-6 and TRBJ2-7, is DAGVTQSPTHLIKTRGQQVTLRCSPKSGHDTVSWYQQALGQGPQFIFQYYEEEERQRGNFPDRFSGHQFPNYSSELNVNALLLGDSALYLCASSPQGSSYEQYFGPGTRLTVT.

Note on this clone: A junction boundary mismatches the germline segment, possibly from a read error. The chain couples TRBV6-1 to TRBJ1-5, with D unresolved. CDR1 and CDR2 from the germline V gene are MNHNS and SASEGT. The CDR3 is 14 residues long. The CDR3 nucleotides are TGTGCCAGCAGCGAAGCATGGGAGAATCAGCCCCAGCATTTT. Its translation is CASSEAWENQPQHF.

The chain joins TRBV14 to TRBJ1-2; D unresolved. The V and J ends lost 4 bases and 5 bases respectively, with 14 bases between them. CDR3 length equals 14 residues. Germline CDR1 SGHDN, CDR2 FVKESK. Here the CDR3 DNA reads TGTGCCAGCAGCCTGGCCAGTGGCGGATATGGCTACACCTTC. Protein sequence: CASSLASGGYGYTF.

J is TRBJ2-3 and V is TRBV15; TRBD2 matches 9 bases. The CDR3 sequence is 17 residues long. Trimming at V came to 0 bases and at J to 3 bases, leaving 7 bases not matched to a gene. Germline V gene lookup returns CDR1 LNHNV and CDR2 YYDKDF (reference sequence). The CDR3 bases are TGTGCCACCAGCAGAGATTTAGCGGGAGCTGGGACAGATACGCAGTATTTT. It encodes CATSRDLAGAGTDTQYF.

The chain couples TRBV9 to TRBJ1-1; possible D gene TRBD1, 5 bases. V was shortened by 0 bases and J by 0 bases, with 9 bases between the two germline ends. The CDR3 is 15 amino acids. Germline values: CDR1 SGDLS, CDR2 YYNGEE. The CDR3 loop is CASSVGGSLNTEAFF. CDR3 coding DNA: TGTGCCAGCAGCGTAGGGGGCAGCCTGAACACTGAAGCTTTCTTT.

The chain links TRBV2 to TRBJ1-2; 8 nucleotides line up with TRBD1. Looked up from germline, CDR1 is SNHLY and CDR2 is FYNNEI. V dropped 7 bases and J dropped 3; count of bases not matched to a gene: 10. The CDR3 has 15 amino acids. CDR3 in DNA: TGTGCCAGCACCGCCCTTAAGACAGGGGACTATGGCTACACCTTC. Translating gives CASTALKTGDYGYTF.

This clone was counted a few times. The sample holds other DNA sequences that translate to the same CDR3. CDR3 bases: TGTGCCAGCAGCCCAGACAGGTCCCAAGAGACCCAGTACTTC. Encoded protein: CASSPDRSQETQYF. The chain combines TRBV7-8 with TRBJ2-5, with a tentative D call TRBD1 (6 bases). Trimming stripped 5 bases from V and 1 base from J, with 11 bases between. The CDR3 sequence is 14 residues long. Germline assignment: CDR1 SGHVS and CDR2 FQNEAQ. Looking up the rest from reference TRBV7-8 and TRBJ2-5 gives the full variable domain: GAGVSQSPRYKVAKRGQDVALRCDPISGHVSLFWYQQALGQGPEFLTYFQNEAQLDKSGLPSDRFFAERPEGSVSTLKIQRTQQEDSAVYLCASSPDRSQETQYFGPGTRLLVL.

CDR3 DNA sequence: TGTGCCAGCAGCTACTCCGGGACGGCGAACACCGGGGAGCTGTTTTTT. Its translation: CASSYSGTANTGELFF. The chain has TRBV4-2 and TRBJ2-2; perhaps D is TRBD1 or TRBD2 (5 bases each). V dropped 5 bases and J dropped 0 bases, with 13 bases sitting between them. Germline CDR1 is LGHNA and CDR2 is YNFKEQ. The length of the CDR3 is 16 residues.

For this clone: One end of the junction does not line up with germline, which may come from a read error. The V call is TRBV28, the J call TRBJ2-5; D gene unclear. Germline V lookup: CDR1 MDHEN, CDR2 SYDVKM. CDR3 size: 12 residues. The CDR3: CASSLSRGRCHF. The CDR3 nucleotides are TGTGCCAGCAGTTTATCCCGCGGACGATGTCACTTC. Supplemented by reference TRBV28 and TRBJ2-5, the full variable domain reads DVKVTQSSRYLVKRTGEKVFLECVQDMDHENMFWYRQDPGLGLRLIYFSYDVKMKEKGDIPEGYSVSREKKERFSLILESASTNQTSMYLCASSLSRGRCHFGPGTRLLVL.

The chain carries TRBV27 and TRBJ1-1; D gene ambiguous. V was trimmed by 0 bases and J by 5 bases, leaving 7 bases between them. The CDR3 sequence is 13 residues long. In germline, CDR1 is MNHEY, CDR2 SMNVEV (reference sequence). The CDR3 protein is CASSLSAETEAFF. The CDR3 DNA is TGTGCCAGCAGTTTATCAGCAGAGACTGAAGCTTTCTTT.

This clone showed up just a few times. This chain joins TRBV4-1 and TRBJ2-7, with TRBD1 as a possible D gene (6 bases). This CDR3 comprises 15 residues. CDR1 and CDR2 from the germline V gene are MGHRA and YSYEKL. V dropped 0 bases and J dropped 0 bases, with 9 bases sitting between them. CDR3 region: CASSQERDNSYEQYF. CDR3 DNA sequence: TGCGCCAGCAGCCAAGAACGGGACAACTCCTACGAGCAGTACTTC.

The chain uses TRBV30 and TRBJ2-5; unclear D gene. The CDR3 runs to 13 residues. V was pared by 0 bases and J by 2 bases, with 7 bases between. Germline-derived CDR1 and CDR2 are GTSNPN and SVGIG (reference sequence). The CDR3 spells CAWSVGRQETQYF. CDR3 DNA sequence: TGTGCCTGGAGTGTAGGCAGGCAAGAGACCCAGTACTTC.

V is TRBV4-2 and J is TRBJ2-1; 12 bases are a match to TRBD2. V was clipped by 1 base and J by 5 bases; unmatched bases: 3. Germline V gene lookup returns CDR1 LGHNA and CDR2 YNFKEQ. The CDR3 sequence is 16 residues long. The CDR3 DNA sequence: TGTGCCAGCAGCCAAGGGACTAGCGGGACAAACAATGAGCAGTTCTTC. Residues: CASSQGTSGTNNEQFF.

The chain uses TRBV7-9 and TRBJ2-5; D not resolved. This CDR3 is built from 12 residues. CDR1 SEHNR and CDR2 FQNEAQ come from the germline V gene (reference sequence). Trimming stripped 6 bases from V and 0 bases from J, with 5 bases between. CDR3 DNA sequence: TGTGCCAGCAGGATGTACCAAGAGACCCAGTACTTC. Residues: CASRMYQETQYF. The full variable domain, completed using reference TRBV7-9 and TRBJ2-5, is DTGVSQNPRHKITKRGQNVTFRCDPISEHNRLYWYRQTLGQGPEFLTYFQNEAQLEKSRLLSDRFSAERPKGSFSTLEIQRTEQGDSAMYLCASRMYQETQYFGPGTRLLVL.

The chain is built from TRBV29-1 and TRBJ1-1, with D possibly being TRBD1 (6 bases). The length of the CDR3 is 13 residues. Trimming shortened V by 6 bases and J by 0 bases, and 11 bases separated the two germline ends. CDR1 and CDR2 from the germline V gene are SQVTM and ANQGSEA. The CDR3 DNA is TGCAGCGTGCTACAGGGCATGAACACTGAAGCTTTCTTT. This gives the protein CSVLQGMNTEAFF.

This clone was recorded once. This rearrangement joins TRBV21-1 to TRBJ1-4; TRBD1, as called in the table, went unchecked against the DNA. TRBV21-1 is listed as a pseudogene. The CDR3 extends over 19 amino acids. The CDR3 reads CASSEPRDRGIRANEKLFF. In DNA, the CDR3 is TGTGCCAGCAGCGAACCGAGGGACAGGGGAATTAGGGCTAATGAAAAACTGTTTTTT.

The chain has TRBV7-8 and TRBJ2-1, with D possibly being TRBD2 (7 bases). The CDR3 sequence is 16 residues long. Trimming pared 5 bases from V and 5 bases from J, leaving 19 bases between. The germline gives CDR1 SGHVS, CDR2 FQNEAQ. CDR3 nucleotides: TGTGCCAGCAGCGAGGAGGAAGGGGGGGAAGACAATGAGCAGTTCTTC. The encoded protein is CASSEEEGGEDNEQFF.

This clone is a singleton in its sample. The V gene is TRBV7-6, the J gene TRBJ2-3, with D possibly being TRBD1 (7 bases). The germline V gene has CDR1 SGHVS and CDR2 FNYEAQ. The ends were cut back, 4 bases at V and 8 bases at J, with 19 bases in the middle. CDR3 length: 15 residues. CDR3 region: CASSSGAGQLSTQYF. The CDR3 DNA reads TGTGCCAGCAGCTCAGGGGCGGGACAGCTTTCTACGCAGTATTTT. Looking up the rest from reference TRBV7-6 and TRBJ2-3 gives the full variable domain: GAGVSQSPRYKVTKRGQDVALRCDPISGHVSLYWYRQALGQGPEFLTYFNYEAQQDKSGLPNDRFSAERPEGSISTLTIQRTEQRDSAMYRCASSSGAGQLSTQYFGPGTRLTVL.

The CDR3 DNA sequence: TGTGCCTCCCGGGACAGGGGAGGAAACACCATATATTTT. Translating gives CASRDRGGNTIYF. The chain employs TRBV30 and TRBJ1-3; 10 bases map to TRBD1. The CDR3 runs 13 residues. From germline, CDR1 is GTSNPN and CDR2 SVGIG (reference sequence). V shed 7 bases, J shed 4 bases, and the junction held 4 bases outside the gene matches. The whole variable domain, filled in from reference TRBV30 and TRBJ1-3, reads SQTIHQWPATLVQPVGSPLSLECTVEGTSNPNLYWYRQAAGRGLQLLFYSVGIGQISSEVPQNLSASRPQDRQFILSSKKLLLSDSGFYLCASRDRGGNTIYFGEGSWLTVV.

The chain links TRBV5-1 to TRBJ1-2, with TRBD1 matching over 9 bases. With 6 bases clipped from V and 7 bases from J, the junction kept 10 bases outside the gene matches. The CDR3 consists of 14 residues. Germline lookup yields CDR1 SGHRS and CDR2 YFSETQ. The CDR3 coding sequence is TGCGCCAGCACAGAACAGGGGGCGCAGAGTGGCTACACCTTC. This encodes CASTEQGAQSGYTF. Filled out from reference TRBV5-1 and TRBJ1-2, the complete variable domain reads KAGVTQTPRYLIKTRGQQVTLSCSPISGHRSVSWYQQTPGQGLQFLFEYFSETQRNKGNFPGRFSGRQFSNSRSEMNVSTLELGDSALYLCASTEQGAQSGYTFGSGTRLTVV.

This chain connects TRBV29-1 to TRBJ2-5, with 8 nucleotides matching TRBD1. The CDR3 runs 14 residues. Germline CDR1 reads SQVTM; CDR2 reads ANQGSEA. V was pared by 2 bases and J by 4 bases, with 6 bases of the junction left unmatched. The CDR3 DNA is TGCAGCGTTGAATGGCAGGGGGCAGGAGAGACCCAGTACTTC. Amino acids: CSVEWQGAGETQYF.

As for this clone: At one end the junction does not follow the germline gene, possibly because of a read error. J is TRBJ2-5 and V is TRBV5-4; 11 nucleotides align to TRBD1. This CDR3 spans 12 amino acids. CDR1 is SGHNT and CDR2 is YYREEE in the germline V gene (reference sequence). The CDR3 protein is CASPDKAGQGDF. CDR3 nucleotide sequence: TGTGCCAGCCCCGATAAGGCGGGACAGGGGGACTTC.

This clone was found once. CDR3 bases: TGTGCCAGCAGCCGGACATTCGCCGAGACCCAGTACTTC. Its translation: CASSRTFAETQYF. This chain uses TRBV6-1 with TRBJ2-5, with a weak D call TRBD1 (5 bases). V lost 6 bases and J lost 5, with 13 bases in between. Germline V gene sequence: CDR1 MNHNS, CDR2 SASEGT. This CDR3 comprises 13 residues.

The rearrangement uses TRBV6-5 and TRBJ1-4; TRBD1 matches at 7 bases. The V and J ends lost 6 bases and 10 bases, in that order; junction bases with no gene match: 8. The CDR3 is 13 amino acids. Germline V gives CDR1 MNHEY, CDR2 SVGAGI. The CDR3 coding sequence is TGTGCCAGCAGCAGACAGGGTAGCGTAAAACTGTTTTTT. Amino acids: CASSRQGSVKLFF.

The chain combines TRBV27 with TRBJ1-1; unclear D gene. CDR3 size: 15 residues. V was trimmed by 0 bases and J by 1 base, leaving 9 bases between them. Germline CDR1 and CDR2: MNHEY and SMNVEV (reference sequence). CDR3 nucleotides: TGTGCCAGCAGTTTATCGAAGGCCCCGAACACTGAAGCTTTCTTT. Translation gives CASSLSKAPNTEAFF.